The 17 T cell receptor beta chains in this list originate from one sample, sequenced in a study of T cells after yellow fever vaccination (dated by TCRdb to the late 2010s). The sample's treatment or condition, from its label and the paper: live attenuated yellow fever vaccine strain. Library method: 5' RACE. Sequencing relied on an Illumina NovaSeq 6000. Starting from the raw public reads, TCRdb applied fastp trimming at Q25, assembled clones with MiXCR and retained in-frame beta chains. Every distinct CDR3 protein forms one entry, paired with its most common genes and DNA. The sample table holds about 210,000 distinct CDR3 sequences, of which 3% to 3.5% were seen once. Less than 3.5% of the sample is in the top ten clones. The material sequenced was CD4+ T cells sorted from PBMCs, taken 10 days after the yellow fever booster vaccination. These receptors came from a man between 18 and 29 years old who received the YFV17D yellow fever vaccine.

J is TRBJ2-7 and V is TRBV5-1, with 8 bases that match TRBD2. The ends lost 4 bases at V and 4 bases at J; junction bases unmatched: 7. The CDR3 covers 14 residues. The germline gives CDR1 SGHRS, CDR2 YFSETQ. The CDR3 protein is CASSPQLAGYEQYF. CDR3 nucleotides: TGCGCCAGCAGCCCCCAGCTAGCGGGTTACGAGCAGTACTTC.

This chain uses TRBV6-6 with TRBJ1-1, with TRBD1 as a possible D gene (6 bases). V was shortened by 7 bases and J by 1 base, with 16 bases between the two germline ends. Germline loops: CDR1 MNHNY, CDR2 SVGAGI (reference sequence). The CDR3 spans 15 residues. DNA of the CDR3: TGTGCCAGCATAATCACCGGAGGGGGGAACACTGAAGCTTTCTTT. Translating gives CASIITGGGNTEAFF.

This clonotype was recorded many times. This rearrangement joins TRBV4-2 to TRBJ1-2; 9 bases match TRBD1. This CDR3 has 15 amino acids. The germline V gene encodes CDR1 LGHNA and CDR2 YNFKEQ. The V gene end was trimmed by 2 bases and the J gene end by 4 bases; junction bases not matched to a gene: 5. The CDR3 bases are TGTGCCAGCAGCCAACCACAGGGGGCCTCCTATGGCTACACCTTC. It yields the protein CASSQPQGASYGYTF.

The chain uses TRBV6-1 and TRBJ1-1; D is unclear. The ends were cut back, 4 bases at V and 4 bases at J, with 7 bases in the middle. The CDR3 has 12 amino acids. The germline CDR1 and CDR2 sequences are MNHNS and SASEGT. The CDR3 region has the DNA TGTGCCAGCAGTGTTCATACCACTGAAGCTTTCTTT. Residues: CASSVHTTEAFF.

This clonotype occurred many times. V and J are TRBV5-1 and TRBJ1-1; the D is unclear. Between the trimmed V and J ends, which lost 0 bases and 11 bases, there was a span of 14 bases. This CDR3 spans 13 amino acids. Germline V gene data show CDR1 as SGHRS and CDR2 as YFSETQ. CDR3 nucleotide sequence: TGCGCCAGCAGCTTGGTAGGGTCGCGTGACGCTTTCTTT. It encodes CASSLVGSRDAFF.

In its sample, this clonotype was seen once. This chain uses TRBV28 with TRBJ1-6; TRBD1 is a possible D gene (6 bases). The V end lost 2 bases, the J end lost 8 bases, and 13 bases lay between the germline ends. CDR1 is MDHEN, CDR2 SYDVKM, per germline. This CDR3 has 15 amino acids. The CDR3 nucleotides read TGTGCCAGCAGTTTAGAAGGAGGGGGTCATTCACCCCTCCACTTT. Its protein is CASSLEGGGHSPLHF.

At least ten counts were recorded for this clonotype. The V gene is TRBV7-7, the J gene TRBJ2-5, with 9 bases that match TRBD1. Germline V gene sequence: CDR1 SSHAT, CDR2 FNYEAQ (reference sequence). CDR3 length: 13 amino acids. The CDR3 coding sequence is TGTGCTCTAGGCGGGACAGGGCGAGAGACCCAGTACTTC. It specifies CALGGTGRETQYF.

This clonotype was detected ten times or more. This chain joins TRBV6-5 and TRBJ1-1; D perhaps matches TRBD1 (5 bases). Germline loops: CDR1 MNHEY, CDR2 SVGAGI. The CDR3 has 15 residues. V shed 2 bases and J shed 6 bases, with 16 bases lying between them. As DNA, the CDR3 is TGTGCCAGCAGTTACCGCGGGACCGCGGGCTCTGAAGCTTTCTTT. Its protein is CASSYRGTAGSEAFF.

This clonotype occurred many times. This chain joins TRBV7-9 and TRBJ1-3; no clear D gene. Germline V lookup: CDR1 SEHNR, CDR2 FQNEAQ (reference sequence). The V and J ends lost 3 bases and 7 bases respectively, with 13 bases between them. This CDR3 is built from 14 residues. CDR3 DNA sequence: TGTGCCAGCAGCTTCGACGTGGTATTTAACACCATATATTTT. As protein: CASSFDVVFNTIYF.

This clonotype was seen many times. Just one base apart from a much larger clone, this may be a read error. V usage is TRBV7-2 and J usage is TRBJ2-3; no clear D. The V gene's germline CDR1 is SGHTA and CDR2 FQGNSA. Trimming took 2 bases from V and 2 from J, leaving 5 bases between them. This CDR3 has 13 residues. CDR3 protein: CASSLQVTDTQYF. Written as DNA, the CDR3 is TGTGCCAGCAGCTTACAGGTCACAGATACGCAGTATTTT.

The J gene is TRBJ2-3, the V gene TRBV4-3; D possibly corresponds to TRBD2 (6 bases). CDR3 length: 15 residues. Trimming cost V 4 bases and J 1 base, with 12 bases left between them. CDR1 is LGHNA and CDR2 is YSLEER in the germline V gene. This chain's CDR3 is CASSRAPGGTDTQYF. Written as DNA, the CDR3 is TGCGCCAGCAGCCGCGCGCCGGGGGGCACAGATACGCAGTATTTT.

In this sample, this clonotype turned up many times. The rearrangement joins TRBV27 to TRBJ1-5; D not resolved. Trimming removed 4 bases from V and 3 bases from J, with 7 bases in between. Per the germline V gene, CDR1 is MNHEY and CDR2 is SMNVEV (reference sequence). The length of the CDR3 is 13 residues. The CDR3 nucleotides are TGTGCCAGCAGTTACCAGTACAATCAGCCCCAGCATTTT. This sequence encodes CASSYQYNQPQHF.

CDR3 sequence (DNA): TGCGCCAGCAGCCAAGGCAGGGGGTACAATGAGCAGTTCTTC. Encoded protein: CASSQGRGYNEQFF. This chain uses TRBV4-1 with TRBJ2-1, with 7 bases lining up with TRBD1. CDR3 length: 14 amino acids. Germline values: CDR1 MGHRA, CDR2 YSYEKL. J was trimmed by 4 bases and V by 1 base; bases with no gene match: 1.

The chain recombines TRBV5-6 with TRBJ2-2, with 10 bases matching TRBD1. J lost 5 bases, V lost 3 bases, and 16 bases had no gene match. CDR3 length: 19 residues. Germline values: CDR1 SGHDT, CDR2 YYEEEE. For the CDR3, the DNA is TGTGCCAGCAGCTACATACATACAGACAGGGGGCTAATGACCGGGGAGCTGTTTTTT. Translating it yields CASSYIHTDRGLMTGELFF.

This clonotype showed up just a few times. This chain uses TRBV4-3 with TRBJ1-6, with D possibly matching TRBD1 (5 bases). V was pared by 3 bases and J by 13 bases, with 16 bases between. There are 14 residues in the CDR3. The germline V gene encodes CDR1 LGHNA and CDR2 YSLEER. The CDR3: CASSQGDGGRPLHF. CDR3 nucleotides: TGCGCCAGCAGCCAGGGGGACGGCGGTAGGCCCCTCCACTTT.

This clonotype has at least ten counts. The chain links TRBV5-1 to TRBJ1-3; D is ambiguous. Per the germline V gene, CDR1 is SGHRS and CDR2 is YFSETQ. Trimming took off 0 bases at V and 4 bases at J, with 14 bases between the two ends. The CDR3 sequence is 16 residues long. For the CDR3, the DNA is TGCGCCAGCAGCTTGGTTTCTGGAATAGCGGGAAACACCATATATTTT. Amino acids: CASSLVSGIAGNTIYF.

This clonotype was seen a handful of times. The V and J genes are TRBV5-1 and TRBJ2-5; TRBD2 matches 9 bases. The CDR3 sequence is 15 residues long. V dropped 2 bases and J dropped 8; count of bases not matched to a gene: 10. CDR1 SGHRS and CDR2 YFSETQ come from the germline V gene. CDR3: CASSFNSGGRETQYF. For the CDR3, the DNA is TGCGCCAGCAGCTTCAATAGCGGGGGCCGGGAAACCCAGTACTTC.